This TCR beta chain comes out of a study of identical twins. Trimming took 0 bases from V and 5 from J, leaving 11 bases between them. This CDR3 has 14 amino acids. Looked up from germline, CDR1 is MNHEY and CDR2 is SVGAGI. This clonotype showed up just a few times. TCRdb re-called the 5' RACE reads through MiXCR, storing one row per CDR3 protein. The data show a few hundred thousand distinct CDR3 sequences, roughly 18% seen once. This clonotype was obtained from a man aged 50 to 60 in good health. Sequences were obtained from naive T cells sorted from blood. The chain combines TRBV6-5 with TRBJ2-7; tentatively, D is TRBD1 (6 bases). The CDR3 nucleotides read TGTGCCAGCAGTTACTCGCGACAGGTTAACGAGCAGTACTTC. It encodes CASSYSRQVNEQYF.